This T cell receptor beta chain was observed in a study of OX40 agonist ivuxolimab in advanced cancers. Turning to the study itself: Ivuxolimab is a fully human IgG2 antibody that activates OX40 (CD134).

Libraries were prepared by immunoSEQ multiplex PCR; TCRdb keeps only in-frame clonotypes and omits some of them. The sample includes tens of thousands of clones, approximately 86% of them seen just once. Study-level results: The study found that CD8+ T cells averaged more expanded clones than CD4+.

CDR3 length: 17 residues. V lost 2 bases to trimming and J lost 3 bases, with 17 bases between them. The germline V gene encodes CDR1 MGHRA and CDR2 YSYEKL. A remark on this clone: What it binds is not known.

The source of this sequence is an adult with an advanced solid tumor such as melanoma, head and neck, liver or kidney cancer. This chain links TRBV4-1 with TRBJ1-3; unclear D gene. Sequencing used CD4+ or CD8+ T cells sorted from blood, obtained in a trial of the OX40 agonist ivuxolimab. CDR3 nucleotides: TGCGCCAGCAGCCAACGTATGGAGGGAAGGGTTGGAAACACCATATATTTT. Protein: CASSQRMEGRVGNTIYF.